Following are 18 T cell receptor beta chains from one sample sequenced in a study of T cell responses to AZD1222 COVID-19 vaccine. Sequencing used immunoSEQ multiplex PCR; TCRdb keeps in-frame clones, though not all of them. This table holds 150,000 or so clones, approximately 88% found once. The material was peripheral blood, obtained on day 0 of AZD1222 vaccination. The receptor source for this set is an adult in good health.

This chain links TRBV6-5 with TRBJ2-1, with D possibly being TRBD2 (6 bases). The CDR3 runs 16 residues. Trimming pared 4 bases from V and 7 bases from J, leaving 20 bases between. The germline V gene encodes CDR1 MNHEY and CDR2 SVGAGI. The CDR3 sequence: CASSFGWISGRNEQFF. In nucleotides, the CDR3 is TGTGCCAGCAGTTTCGGTTGGATCTCGGGGAGGAATGAGCAGTTCTTC.

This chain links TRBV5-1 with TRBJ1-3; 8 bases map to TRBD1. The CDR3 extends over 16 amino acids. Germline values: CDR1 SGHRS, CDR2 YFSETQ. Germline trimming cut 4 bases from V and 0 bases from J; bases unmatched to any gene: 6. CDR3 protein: CASSPMGQVSGNTIYF. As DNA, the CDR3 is TGCGCCAGCAGCCCCATGGGACAGGTCTCTGGAAACACCATATATTTT.

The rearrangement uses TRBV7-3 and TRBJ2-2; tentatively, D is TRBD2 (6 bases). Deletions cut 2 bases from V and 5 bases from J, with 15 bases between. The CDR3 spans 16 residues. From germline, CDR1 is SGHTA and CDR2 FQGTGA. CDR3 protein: CASSLQRGLRTGELFF. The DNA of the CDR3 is TGTGCCAGCAGCTTACAAAGGGGACTTCGTACCGGGGAGCTGTTTTTT.

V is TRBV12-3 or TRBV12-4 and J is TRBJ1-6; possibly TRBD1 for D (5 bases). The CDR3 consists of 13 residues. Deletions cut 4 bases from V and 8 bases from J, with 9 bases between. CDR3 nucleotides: TGTGCCAGCAGTTGGCGAGGGGATTCACCCCTCCACTTT. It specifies CASSWRGDSPLHF.

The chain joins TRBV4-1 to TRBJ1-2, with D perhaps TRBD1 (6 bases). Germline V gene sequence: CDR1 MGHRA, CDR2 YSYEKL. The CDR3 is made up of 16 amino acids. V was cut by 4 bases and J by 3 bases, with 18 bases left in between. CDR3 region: CASSRDARGRDYGYTF. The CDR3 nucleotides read TGCGCCAGCAGCCGAGACGCCAGGGGACGTGACTATGGCTACACCTTC.

CDR3 nucleotide sequence: TGTGCCAGCTCACCGGGTAGCGGGAGGGCCCTCGAGACCCAGTACTTC. Its translation is CASSPGSGRALETQYF. The rearrangement joins TRBV18 to TRBJ2-5, with 11 bases that match TRBD2. This CDR3 is 16 amino acids long. The ends lost 3 bases at V and 5 bases at J; junction bases unmatched: 8. Germline CDR1 reads KGHSH; CDR2 reads LQKENI. Full variable domain (missing parts from reference TRBV18 and TRBJ2-5): NAGVMQNPRHLVRRRGQEARLRCSPMKGHSHVYWYRQLPEEGLKFMVYLQKENIIDESGMPKERFSAEFPKEGPSILRIQQVVRGDSAAYFCASSPGSGRALETQYFGPGTRLLVL.

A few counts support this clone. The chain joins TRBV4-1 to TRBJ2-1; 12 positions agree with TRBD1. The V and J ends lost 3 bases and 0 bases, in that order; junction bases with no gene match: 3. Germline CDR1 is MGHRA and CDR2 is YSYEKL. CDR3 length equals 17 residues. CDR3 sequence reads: CASSQGQGASSYNEQFF. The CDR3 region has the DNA TGCGCCAGCAGCCAGGGACAGGGGGCCAGCTCCTACAATGAGCAGTTCTTC.

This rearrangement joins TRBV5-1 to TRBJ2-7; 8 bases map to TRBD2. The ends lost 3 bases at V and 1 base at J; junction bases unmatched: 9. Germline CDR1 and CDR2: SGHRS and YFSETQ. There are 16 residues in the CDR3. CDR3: CASSSGTGGLSYEQYF. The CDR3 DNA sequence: TGCGCCAGCAGCTCCGGGACGGGAGGGCTATCCTACGAGCAGTACTTC.

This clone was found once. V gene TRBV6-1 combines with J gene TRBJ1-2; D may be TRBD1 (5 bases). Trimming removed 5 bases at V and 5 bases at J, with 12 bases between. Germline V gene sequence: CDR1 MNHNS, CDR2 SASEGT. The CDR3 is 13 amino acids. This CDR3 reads CASSPDNRYGYTF. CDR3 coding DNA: TGTGCCAGCAGTCCGGACAATCGGTATGGCTACACCTTC.

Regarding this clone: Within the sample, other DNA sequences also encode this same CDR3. CDR3 sequence reads: CASSQDPRGYGYTF. The DNA for the CDR3 is TGCGCCAGCAGCCAAGATCCCAGGGGCTATGGCTACACCTTC. The chain has TRBV4-1 and TRBJ1-2; a weak D match, TRBD1 (6 bases). This CDR3 is built from 14 residues. Between the trimmed V and J ends, which lost 0 bases and 4 bases, there was a span of 9 bases. Germline CDR1 reads MGHRA; CDR2 reads YSYEKL.

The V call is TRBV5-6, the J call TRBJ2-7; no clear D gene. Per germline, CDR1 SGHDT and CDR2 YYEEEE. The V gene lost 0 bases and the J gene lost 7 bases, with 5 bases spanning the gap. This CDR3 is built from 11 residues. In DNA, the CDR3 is TGTGCCAGCAGCTTGGGTGCAGAGCAGTACTTC. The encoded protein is CASSLGAEQYF.

The CDR3, as DNA: TGCAGCGTTGAACACCGGGACAGGGGGACCTACAATGAGCAGTTCTTC. Translating it yields CSVEHRDRGTYNEQFF. The chain joins TRBV29-1 to TRBJ2-1; TRBD1 aligns across 11 bases. Germline V gene sequence: CDR1 SQVTM, CDR2 ANQGSEA. This CDR3 contains 16 residues. Trimming took 2 bases from V and 2 from J; bases not matched to a gene: 5.

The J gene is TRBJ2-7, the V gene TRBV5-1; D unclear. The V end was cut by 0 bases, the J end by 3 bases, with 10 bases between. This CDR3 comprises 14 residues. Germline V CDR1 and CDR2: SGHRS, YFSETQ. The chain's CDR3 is CASSLGGMLYEQYF. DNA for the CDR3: TGCGCCAGCAGCTTGGGGGGTATGCTCTACGAGCAGTACTTC.

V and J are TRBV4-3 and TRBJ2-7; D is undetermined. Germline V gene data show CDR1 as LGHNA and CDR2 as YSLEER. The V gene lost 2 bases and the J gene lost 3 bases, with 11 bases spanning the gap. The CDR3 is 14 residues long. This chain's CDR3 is CASSQWASYYEQYF. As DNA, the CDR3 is TGCGCCAGCAGCCAATGGGCTTCCTACTACGAGCAGTACTTC.

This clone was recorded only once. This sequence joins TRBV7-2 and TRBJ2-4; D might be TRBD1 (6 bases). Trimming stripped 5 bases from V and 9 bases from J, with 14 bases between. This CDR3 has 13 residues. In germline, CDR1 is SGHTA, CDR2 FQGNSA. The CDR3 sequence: CASSRSQGAIQYF. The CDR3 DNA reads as TGTGCCAGCAGCCGCTCACAGGGCGCCATTCAGTACTTC.

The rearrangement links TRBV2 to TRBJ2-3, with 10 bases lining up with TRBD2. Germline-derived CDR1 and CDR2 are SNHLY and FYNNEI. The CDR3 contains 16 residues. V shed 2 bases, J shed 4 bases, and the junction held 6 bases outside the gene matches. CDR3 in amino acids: CASSETSAGGSDTQYF. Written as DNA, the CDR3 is TGTGCCAGCAGTGAAACTTCAGCGGGGGGGTCAGATACGCAGTATTTT. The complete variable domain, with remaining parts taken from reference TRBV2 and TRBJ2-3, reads EPEVTQTPSHQVTQMGQEVILRCVPISNHLYFYWYRQILGQKVEFLVSFYNNEISEKSEIFDDQFSVERPDGSNFTLKIRSTKLEDSAMYFCASSETSAGGSDTQYFGPGTRLTVL.

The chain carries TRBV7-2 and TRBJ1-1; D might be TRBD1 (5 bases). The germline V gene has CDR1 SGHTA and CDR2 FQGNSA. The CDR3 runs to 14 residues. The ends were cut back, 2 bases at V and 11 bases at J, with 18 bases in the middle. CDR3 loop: CASSLPGGASGAFF. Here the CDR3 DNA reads TGTGCCAGCAGCTTACCCGGCGGGGCATCGGGGGCTTTCTTT.

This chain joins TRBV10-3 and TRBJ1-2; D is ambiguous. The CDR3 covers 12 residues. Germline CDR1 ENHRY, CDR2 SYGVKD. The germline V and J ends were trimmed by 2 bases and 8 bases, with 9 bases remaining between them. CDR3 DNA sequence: TGTGCCATCAGTGAGGCAGTGAGGGGCTACACCTTC. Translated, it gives CAISEAVRGYTF.